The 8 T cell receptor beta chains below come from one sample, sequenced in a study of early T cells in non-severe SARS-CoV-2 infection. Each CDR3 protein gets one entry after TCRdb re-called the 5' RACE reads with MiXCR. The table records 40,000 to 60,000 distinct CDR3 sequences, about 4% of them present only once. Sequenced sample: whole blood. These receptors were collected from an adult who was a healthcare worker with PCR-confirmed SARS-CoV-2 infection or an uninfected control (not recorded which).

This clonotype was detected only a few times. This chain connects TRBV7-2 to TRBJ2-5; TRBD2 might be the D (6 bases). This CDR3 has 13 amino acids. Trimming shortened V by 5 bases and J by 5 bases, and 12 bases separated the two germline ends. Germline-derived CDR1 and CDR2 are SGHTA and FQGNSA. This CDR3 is CASSMNRGETQYF. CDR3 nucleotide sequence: TGTGCCAGCAGCATGAACCGGGGGGAGACCCAGTACTTC.

The CDR3 region is CAIRNGAANSPLHF. CDR3 bases: TGTGCCATCCGGAATGGGGCAGCCAATTCACCCCTCCACTTT. The chain carries TRBV10-3 and TRBJ1-6, with D possibly being TRBD1 (5 bases). CDR1 is ENHRY and CDR2 is SYGVKD in the germline V gene. V was cut by 8 bases and J by 7 bases, with 15 bases left in between. The CDR3 sequence is 14 residues long.

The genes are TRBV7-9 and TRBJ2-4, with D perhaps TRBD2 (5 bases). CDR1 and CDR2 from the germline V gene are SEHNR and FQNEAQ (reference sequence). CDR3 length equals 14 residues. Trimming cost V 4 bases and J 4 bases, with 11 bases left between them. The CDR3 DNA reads TGTGCCAGCAGCTCGGACTTGGGGAAAAACATTCAGTACTTC. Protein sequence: CASSSDLGKNIQYF.

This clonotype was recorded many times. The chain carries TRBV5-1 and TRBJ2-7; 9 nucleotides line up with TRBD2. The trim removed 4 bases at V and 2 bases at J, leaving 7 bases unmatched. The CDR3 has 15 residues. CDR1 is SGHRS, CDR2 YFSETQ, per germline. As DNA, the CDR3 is TGCGCCAGCAGCCTTAGGACTAGCGATCCCTACGAGCAGTACTTC. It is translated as CASSLRTSDPYEQYF.

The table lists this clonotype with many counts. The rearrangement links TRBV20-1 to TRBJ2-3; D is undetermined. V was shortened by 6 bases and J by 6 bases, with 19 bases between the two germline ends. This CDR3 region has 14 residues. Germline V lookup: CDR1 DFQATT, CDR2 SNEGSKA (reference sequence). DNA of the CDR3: TGCAGTGCGCCCGGCTCCCTGGTTCGGGATACGCAGTATTTT. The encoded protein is CSAPGSLVRDTQYF.

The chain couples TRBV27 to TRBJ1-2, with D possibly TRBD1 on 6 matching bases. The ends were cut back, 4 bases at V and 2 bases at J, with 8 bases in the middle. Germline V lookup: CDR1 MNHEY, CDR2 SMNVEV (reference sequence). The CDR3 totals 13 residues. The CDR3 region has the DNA TGTGCCAGCAGTTCTACAGGGAACTATGGCTACACCTTC. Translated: CASSSTGNYGYTF.

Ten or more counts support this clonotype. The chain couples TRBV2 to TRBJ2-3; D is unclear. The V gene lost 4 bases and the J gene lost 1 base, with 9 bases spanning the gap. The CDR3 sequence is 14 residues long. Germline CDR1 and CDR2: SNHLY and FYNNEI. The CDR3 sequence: CASSARAGTDTQYF. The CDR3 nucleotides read TGTGCCAGCAGTGCCCGGGCTGGCACAGATACGCAGTATTTT.

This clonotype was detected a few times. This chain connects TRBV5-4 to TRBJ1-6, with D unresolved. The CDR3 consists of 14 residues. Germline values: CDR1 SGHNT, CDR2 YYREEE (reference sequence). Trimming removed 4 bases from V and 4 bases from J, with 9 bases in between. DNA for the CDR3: TGTGCCAGCAGCCTGGGGTCTTATAATTCACCCCTCCACTTT. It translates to CASSLGSYNSPLHF. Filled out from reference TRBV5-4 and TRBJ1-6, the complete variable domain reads ETGVTQSPTHLIKTRGQQVTLRCSSQSGHNTVSWYQQALGQGPQFIFQYYREEENGRGNFPPRFSGLQFPNYSSELNVNALELDDSALYLCASSLGSYNSPLHFGNGTRLTVT.